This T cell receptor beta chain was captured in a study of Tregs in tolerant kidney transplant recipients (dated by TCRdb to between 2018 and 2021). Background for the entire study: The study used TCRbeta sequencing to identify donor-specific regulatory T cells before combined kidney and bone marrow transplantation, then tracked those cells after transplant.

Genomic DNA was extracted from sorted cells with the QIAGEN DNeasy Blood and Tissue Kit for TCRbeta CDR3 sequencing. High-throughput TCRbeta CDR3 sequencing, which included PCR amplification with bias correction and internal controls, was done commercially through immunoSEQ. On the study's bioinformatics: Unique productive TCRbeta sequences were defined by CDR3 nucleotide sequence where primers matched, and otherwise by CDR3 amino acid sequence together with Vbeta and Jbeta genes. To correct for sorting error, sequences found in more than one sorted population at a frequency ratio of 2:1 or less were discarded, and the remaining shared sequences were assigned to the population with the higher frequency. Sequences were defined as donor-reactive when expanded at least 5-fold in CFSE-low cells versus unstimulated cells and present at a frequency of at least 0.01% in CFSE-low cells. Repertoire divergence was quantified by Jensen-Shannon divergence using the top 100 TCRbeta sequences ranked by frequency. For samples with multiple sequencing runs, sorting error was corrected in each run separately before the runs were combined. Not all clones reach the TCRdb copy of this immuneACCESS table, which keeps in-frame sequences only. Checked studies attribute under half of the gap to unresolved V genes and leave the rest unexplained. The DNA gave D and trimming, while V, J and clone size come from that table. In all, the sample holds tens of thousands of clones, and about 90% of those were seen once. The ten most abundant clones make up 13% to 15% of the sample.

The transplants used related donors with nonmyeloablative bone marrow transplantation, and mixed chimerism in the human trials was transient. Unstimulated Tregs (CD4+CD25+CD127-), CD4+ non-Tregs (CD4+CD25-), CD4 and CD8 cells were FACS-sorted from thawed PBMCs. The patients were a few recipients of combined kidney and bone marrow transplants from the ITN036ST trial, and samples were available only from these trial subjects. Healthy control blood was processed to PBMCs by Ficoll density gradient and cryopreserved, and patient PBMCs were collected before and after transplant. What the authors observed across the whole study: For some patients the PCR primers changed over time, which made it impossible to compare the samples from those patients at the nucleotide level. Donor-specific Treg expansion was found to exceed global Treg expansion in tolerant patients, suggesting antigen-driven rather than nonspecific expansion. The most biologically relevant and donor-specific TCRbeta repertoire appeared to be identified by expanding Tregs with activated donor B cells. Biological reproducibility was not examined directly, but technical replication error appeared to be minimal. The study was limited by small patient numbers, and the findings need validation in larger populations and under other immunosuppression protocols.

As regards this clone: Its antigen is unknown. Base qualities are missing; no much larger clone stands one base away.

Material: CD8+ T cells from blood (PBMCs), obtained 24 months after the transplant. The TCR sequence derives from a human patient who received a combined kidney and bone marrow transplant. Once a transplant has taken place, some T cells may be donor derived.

The sequence in DNA is TGTGCCAGCAGGACGGGGAGCACTGAAGCTTTCTTT. Its protein reads: CASRTGSTEAFF. The chain joins TRBV27 to TRBJ1-1, with the D gene not confidently named. The CDR3 runs 12 residues from the cysteine to the phenylalanine. CDR3 DNA only is kept here, 36 bases in frame from base 1. The germline V gene encodes CDR1 MNHEY and CDR2 SMNVEV (reference sequence). Deletion took 6 bases off V and 4 bases off J, with a span of 9 bases between the germline ends.